This T cell receptor beta chain was recorded in a study of cytomegalovirus exposure and HLA in healthy donors. Overall study results and limits: A prior analysis recorded that most TCR beta V segments were productive about 90% or about 30% of the time. In a later analysis, CMV-associated beta chains were mostly HLA-associated, it appeared. Trimming of TCR beta V- and J-genes showed a link, identified in a later analysis, to a missense DCLRE1C variant.

As for this clone: Its antigen remains unknown. Relative to the germline gene, one junction end is altered; a read error may explain this.

From germline, CDR1 is SEHNR and CDR2 FQNEAQ (reference sequence). The CDR3 is made up of 16 amino acids. Researchers ran the PCR with 60 Vbeta and 13 Jbeta primers. The assay was immunoSEQ multiplex PCR, and TCRdb's table has in-frame clones only and misses some. The data contain 100,000 to 150,000 clones, nearly 80% of them seen just once; the ten biggest clones take up over 5.5%. The chain links TRBV7-9 to TRBJ2-1; a possible D gene is TRBD1 (7 bases). The receptor's source is a woman aged 40 to 50 in good health and CMV-seronegative. The sample was PBMCs. The CDR3 DNA sequence: TGTTCCAGCAGCTTAGGGGGCGGGATAAGAATGAGGGAGCAGTTCTTC. Translated: CSSSLGGGIRMREQFF.